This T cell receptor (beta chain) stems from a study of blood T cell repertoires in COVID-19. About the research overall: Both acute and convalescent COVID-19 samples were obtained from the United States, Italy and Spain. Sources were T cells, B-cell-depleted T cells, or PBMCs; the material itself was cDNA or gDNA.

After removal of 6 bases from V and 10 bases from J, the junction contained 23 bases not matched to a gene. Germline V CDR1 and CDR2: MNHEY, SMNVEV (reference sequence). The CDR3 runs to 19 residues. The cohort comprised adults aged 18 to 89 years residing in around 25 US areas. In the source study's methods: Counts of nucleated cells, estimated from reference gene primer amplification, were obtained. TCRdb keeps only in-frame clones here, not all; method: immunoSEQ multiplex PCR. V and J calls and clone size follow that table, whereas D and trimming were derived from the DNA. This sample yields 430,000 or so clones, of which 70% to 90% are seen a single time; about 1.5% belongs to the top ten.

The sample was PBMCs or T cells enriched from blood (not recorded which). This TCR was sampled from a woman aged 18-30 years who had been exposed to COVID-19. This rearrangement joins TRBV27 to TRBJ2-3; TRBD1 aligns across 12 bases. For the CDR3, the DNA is TGTGCCAGCAGAGCCCCGGGACAGGGGGCGCCGCATGGGCCCCACCCGCAGTATTTT. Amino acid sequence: CASRAPGQGAPHGPHPQYF.